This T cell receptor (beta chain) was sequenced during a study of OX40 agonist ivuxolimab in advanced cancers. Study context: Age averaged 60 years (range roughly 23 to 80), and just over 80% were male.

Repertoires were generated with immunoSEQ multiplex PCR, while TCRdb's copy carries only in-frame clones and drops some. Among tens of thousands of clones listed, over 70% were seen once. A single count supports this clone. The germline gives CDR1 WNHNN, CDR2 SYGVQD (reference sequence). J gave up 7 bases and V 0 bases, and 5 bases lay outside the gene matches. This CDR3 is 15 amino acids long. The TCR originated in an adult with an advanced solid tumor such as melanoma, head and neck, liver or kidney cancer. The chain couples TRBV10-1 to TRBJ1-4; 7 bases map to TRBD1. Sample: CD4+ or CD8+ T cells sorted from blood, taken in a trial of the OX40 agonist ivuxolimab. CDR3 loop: CASSESSTGREKLFF. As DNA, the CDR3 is TGCGCCAGCAGTGAGTCGTCGACAGGGCGTGAAAAACTGTTTTTT.